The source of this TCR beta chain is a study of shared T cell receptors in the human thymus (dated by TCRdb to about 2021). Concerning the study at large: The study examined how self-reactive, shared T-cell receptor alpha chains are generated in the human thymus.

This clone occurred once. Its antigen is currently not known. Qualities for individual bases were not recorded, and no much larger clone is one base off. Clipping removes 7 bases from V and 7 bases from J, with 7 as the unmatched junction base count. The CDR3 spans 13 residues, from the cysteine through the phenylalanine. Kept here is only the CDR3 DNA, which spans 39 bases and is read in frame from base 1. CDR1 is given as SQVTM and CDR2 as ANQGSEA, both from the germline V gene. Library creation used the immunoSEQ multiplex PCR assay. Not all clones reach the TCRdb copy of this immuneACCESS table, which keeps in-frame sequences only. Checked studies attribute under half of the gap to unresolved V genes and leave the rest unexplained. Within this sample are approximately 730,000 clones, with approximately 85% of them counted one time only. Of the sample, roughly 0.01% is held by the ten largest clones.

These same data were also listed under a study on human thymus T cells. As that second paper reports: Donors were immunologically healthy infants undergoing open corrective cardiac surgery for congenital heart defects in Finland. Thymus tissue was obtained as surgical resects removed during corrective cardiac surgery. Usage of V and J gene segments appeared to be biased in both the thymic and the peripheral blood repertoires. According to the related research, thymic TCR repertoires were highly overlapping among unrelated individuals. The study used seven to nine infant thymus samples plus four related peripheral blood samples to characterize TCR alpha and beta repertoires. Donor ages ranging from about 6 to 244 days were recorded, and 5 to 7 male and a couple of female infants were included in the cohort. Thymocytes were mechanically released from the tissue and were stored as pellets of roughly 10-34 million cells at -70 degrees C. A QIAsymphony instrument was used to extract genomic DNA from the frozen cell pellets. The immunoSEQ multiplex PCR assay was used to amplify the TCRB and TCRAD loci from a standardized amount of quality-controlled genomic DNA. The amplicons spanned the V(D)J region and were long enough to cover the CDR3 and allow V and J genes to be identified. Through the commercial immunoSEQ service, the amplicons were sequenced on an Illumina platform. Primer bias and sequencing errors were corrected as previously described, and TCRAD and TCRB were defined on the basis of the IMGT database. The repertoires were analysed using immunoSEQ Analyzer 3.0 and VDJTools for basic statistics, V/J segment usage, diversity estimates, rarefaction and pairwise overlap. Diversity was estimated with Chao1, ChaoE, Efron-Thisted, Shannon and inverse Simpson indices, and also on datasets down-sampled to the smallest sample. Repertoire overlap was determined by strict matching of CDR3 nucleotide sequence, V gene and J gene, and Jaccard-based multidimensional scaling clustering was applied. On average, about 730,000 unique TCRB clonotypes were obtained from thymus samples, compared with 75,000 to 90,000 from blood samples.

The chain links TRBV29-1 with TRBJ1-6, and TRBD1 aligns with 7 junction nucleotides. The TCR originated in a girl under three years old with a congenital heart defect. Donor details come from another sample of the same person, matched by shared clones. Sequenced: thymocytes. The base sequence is TGCAGCGCCCGGACAGGCCCAAATTCACCCCTCCACTTT. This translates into CSARTGPNSPLHF.